This T cell receptor (beta chain) emerged from a study of T cells after yellow fever vaccination. A universal primer site and UMIs were added as TCR cDNA was made by 5'RACE template switching. Via MiXCR, TCRdb re-called the 5' RACE reads, giving one row per CDR3 protein. The repertoire has more than 300,000 distinct CDR3 sequences, around 7% of them found once; the top ten carry 15% to 20%. V shed 6 bases and J shed 5 bases, with 11 bases lying between them. The CDR3 is 13 amino acids. The germline gives CDR1 MNHEY, CDR2 SVGEGT. The rearrangement links TRBV6-2 or TRBV6-3 to TRBJ2-1, with D uncertain. The sequence derives from a man younger than 30 who received the YFV17D yellow fever vaccine. The sample consisted of PBMCs, taken about 49 days after the first yellow fever vaccination. The CDR3 DNA is TGTGCCAGCAGGACCCCAACACACAATGAGCAGTTCTTC. The encoded protein is CASRTPTHNEQFF.